The 28 T cell receptor beta chains below all came from one sample that was sequenced in a study of cytomegalovirus exposure and HLA in healthy donors. It was with 60 Vbeta and 13 Jbeta primers that the PCR ran. Using immunoSEQ multiplex PCR, the repertoire was profiled, and TCRdb retains in-frame clones only, with some absent. This table has some 150,000 clones, around 82% appearing once. The specimen sequenced was PBMCs. The receptors originated from a male donor in good health and CMV-seronegative.

Remarks on this clone: In the same sample, other DNA sequences code for this CDR3. The chain is built from TRBV7-2 and TRBJ1-4; 7 nucleotides align to TRBD1. Germline values: CDR1 SGHTA, CDR2 FQGNSA. Germline trimming cut 7 bases from V and 5 bases from J; bases unmatched to any gene: 7. CDR3 length: 14 amino acids. CDR3: CASTQGVSNEKLFF. The CDR3 nucleotides read TGTGCCAGCACTCAGGGGGTTTCCAATGAAAAACTGTTTTTT.

The genes are TRBV5-1 and TRBJ1-4; TRBD1 matches at 7 bases. Germline values: CDR1 SGHRS, CDR2 YFSETQ. This CDR3 contains 15 residues. V was pared by 0 bases and J by 4 bases, with 3 bases of the junction left unmatched. This CDR3 reads CASSLAGQLNEKLFF. The CDR3 DNA reads TGCGCCAGCAGCTTGGCGGGACAGCTTAATGAAAAACTGTTTTTT.

The rearrangement joins TRBV11-2 to TRBJ2-2; D uncertain. V was cut by 2 bases and J by 1 base, with 8 bases left in between. CDR1 is SGHAT, CDR2 FQNNGV, per germline. The CDR3 sequence is 15 residues long. This CDR3 reads CASSLSSGNTGELFF. The CDR3 nucleotides are TGTGCCAGCAGCTTATCTTCCGGGAACACCGGGGAGCTGTTTTTT.

The chain uses TRBV6-5 and TRBJ2-2; D may be TRBD2 (6 bases). The V end lost 6 bases, the J end lost 7 bases, and 15 bases lay between the germline ends. In germline, CDR1 is MNHEY, CDR2 SVGAGI. This CDR3 is built from 14 residues. CDR3 sequence reads: CASSRKTGGGELFF. CDR3 DNA: TGTGCCAGCAGCCGGAAGACCGGGGGCGGGGAGCTGTTTTTT.

The chain has TRBV18 and TRBJ1-2; 10 bases map to TRBD1. CDR3 size: 15 residues. CDR1 is KGHSH, CDR2 LQKENI, per germline. V lost 2 bases, J lost 3 bases, and 3 bases stayed unmatched. The CDR3 spells CASSPGTGVDYGYTF. The CDR3 nucleotides read TGTGCCAGCTCACCAGGGACAGGGGTAGACTATGGCTACACCTTC. Supplemented by reference TRBV18 and TRBJ1-2, the full variable domain reads NAGVMQNPRHLVRRRGQEARLRCSPMKGHSHVYWYRQLPEEGLKFMVYLQKENIIDESGMPKERFSAEFPKEGPSILRIQQVVRGDSAAYFCASSPGTGVDYGYTFGSGTRLTVV.

CDR3 nucleotides: TGTGCCAGCAGGAATTCCAGGGGGCGGGGAGAGACCCAGTACTTC. Amino acid sequence: CASRNSRGRGETQYF. The chain links TRBV28 to TRBJ2-5; 8 positions agree with TRBD1. Trimming at V came to 6 bases and at J to 4 bases, leaving 10 bases not matched to a gene. The CDR3 loop spans 15 amino acids. Germline assignment: CDR1 MDHEN and CDR2 SYDVKM.

J is TRBJ1-1 and V is TRBV5-6; weak D call: TRBD1 (6 bases). Trimming removed 0 bases from V and 0 bases from J, with 12 bases in between. Germline V CDR1 and CDR2: SGHDT, YYEEEE. This CDR3 is built from 16 residues. This chain's CDR3 is CASSLDLDRMNTEAFF. The CDR3 nucleotides read TGTGCCAGCAGCTTGGACTTGGACAGAATGAACACTGAAGCTTTCTTT.

The chain combines TRBV6-1 with TRBJ2-3; weak D call: TRBD2 (5 bases). Looked up from germline, CDR1 is MNHNS and CDR2 is SASEGT. CDR3 length equals 19 residues. The V gene lost 4 bases and the J gene lost 1 base, with 24 bases spanning the gap. The CDR3 region has the DNA TGTGCCAGCAGTGGACTCGACGGACTCCGGGCCCTGCGCACAGATACGCAGTATTTT. This codes for CASSGLDGLRALRTDTQYF.

The J gene is TRBJ2-7, the V gene TRBV4-1; 12 bases match TRBD2. The CDR3 is 16 residues long. The ends lost 1 base at V and 2 bases at J; junction bases unmatched: 3. CDR1 MGHRA and CDR2 YSYEKL come from the germline V gene. CDR3 in DNA: TGCGCCAGCAGCCAAGGACTAGCGGGAGTTGCCTACGAGCAGTACTTC. This translates into CASSQGLAGVAYEQYF.

This chain uses TRBV10-3 with TRBJ2-7; the D gene is possibly TRBD2 (5 bases). V dropped 8 bases and J dropped 3 bases, with 14 bases sitting between them. In germline, CDR1 is ENHRY, CDR2 SYGVKD. The CDR3 consists of 13 residues. For the CDR3, the DNA is TGTGCCATCGGACGAGCGGAGTTCTACGAGCAGTACTTC. Its translation: CAIGRAEFYEQYF.

The CDR3 DNA follows: TGTGCCAGTTCACTCGTCGGACAGGGATATTCACCCCTCCACTTT. Translating gives CASSLVGQGYSPLHF. This chain connects TRBV6-1 to TRBJ1-6; 8 nucleotides agree with TRBD1. This CDR3 comprises 15 residues. Germline-derived CDR1 and CDR2 are MNHNS and SASEGT. Unmatched junction bases numbered 12, after V lost 9 bases and J lost 8 bases.

V gene TRBV9 combines with J gene TRBJ1-3; maybe TRBD1 (6 bases). V shed 0 bases and J shed 0 bases, with 7 bases lying between them. The germline gives CDR1 SGDLS, CDR2 YYNGEE. This CDR3 is built from 15 residues. Written as DNA, the CDR3 is TGTGCCAGCAGCGTAGGAGGGGGCTCTGGAAACACCATATATTTT. It encodes CASSVGGGSGNTIYF.

Turning to this clone: At one boundary the junction diverges from the germline segment, which might be a read error. The rearrangement links TRBV7-9 to TRBJ2-1; 11 positions match TRBD2. The CDR3 totals 18 residues. Looked up from germline, CDR1 is SEHNR and CDR2 is FQNEAQ (reference sequence). CDR3 amino acids: CSSSILSIAGGPYNEQFF. The CDR3 DNA reads TGTTCCAGCAGCATACTCAGTATAGCGGGAGGGCCCTACAATGAGCAGTTCTTC.

V and J are TRBV19 and TRBJ2-6, with D unresolved. CDR3 length: 16 residues. Germline CDR1 and CDR2: LNHDA and SQIVND (reference sequence). Trimming left V 3 bases short and J 2 bases short, with 11 bases between. CDR3 in DNA: TGTGCCAGTAGTATCCCACTAACGGCTGGGGCCAACGTCCTGACTTTC. Its translation: CASSIPLTAGANVLTF. Using reference TRBV19 and TRBJ2-6 for the parts outside the CDR3, the full variable domain is DGGITQSPKYLFRKEGQNVTLSCEQNLNHDAMYWYRQDPGQGLRLIYYSQIVNDFQKGDIAEGYSVSREKKESFPLTVTSAQKNPTAFYLCASSIPLTAGANVLTFGAGSRLTVL.

The chain carries TRBV5-1 and TRBJ2-2; a weak D match, TRBD1 (5 bases). The V and J ends lost 0 bases and 3 bases respectively, with 9 bases between them. This CDR3 has 15 amino acids. Germline V gene data show CDR1 as SGHRS and CDR2 as YFSETQ. The CDR3: CASSLGQGDTGELFF. In nucleotides, the CDR3 is TGCGCCAGCAGCTTGGGGCAGGGTGACACCGGGGAGCTGTTTTTT.

As to this clone: This specimen includes other DNA sequences encoding the same CDR3. V gene TRBV6-1 combines with J gene TRBJ2-7, with D perhaps matching TRBD2 (5 bases). V gave up 7 bases and J gave up 1 base, with 5 bases separating them. The length of the CDR3 is 11 residues. Germline values: CDR1 MNHNS, CDR2 SASEGT. For the CDR3, the DNA is TGTGCCAGCACGGGGTCCTACGAGCAGTACTTC. It codes for CASTGSYEQYF.

The V gene is TRBV9, the J gene TRBJ2-4, with 8 bases that match TRBD1. This CDR3 is built from 15 residues. Germline V CDR1 and CDR2: SGDLS, YYNGEE. V gave up 1 base and J gave up 5 bases; unmatched junction bases: 5. In DNA, the CDR3 is TGTGCCAGCAGCGTATCCCTGGACAGGGAAAACATTCAGTACTTC. It is translated as CASSVSLDRENIQYF.

The chain combines TRBV19 with TRBJ1-1, with 7 bases matching TRBD1. The V and J ends lost 10 bases and 5 bases, in that order; junction bases with no gene match: 13. CDR3 length equals 14 residues. The V gene's germline CDR1 is LNHDA and CDR2 SQIVND (reference sequence). This chain's CDR3 is CAIKGPGGTTEAFF. The DNA for the CDR3 is TGTGCCATAAAGGGGCCAGGGGGTACGACTGAAGCTTTCTTT.

This clone was counted between two and nine times. J is TRBJ1-4 and V is TRBV28, with D tentatively TRBD1 (5 bases). CDR1 and CDR2 (germline): MDHEN, SYDVKM. V shed 6 bases and J shed 8 bases, with 13 bases lying between them. The CDR3 has 13 residues. CDR3 nucleotides: TGTGCCAGCAGCCCGGGAGGGGTCGAAAAACTGTTTTTT. It specifies CASSPGGVEKLFF.

This chain joins TRBV6-5 and TRBJ2-5; TRBD2 might be the D (5 bases). The length of the CDR3 is 14 residues. Trimming cost V 4 bases and J 5 bases, with 14 bases left between them. Germline-derived CDR1 and CDR2 are MNHEY and SVGAGI. The DNA of the CDR3 is TGTGCCAGCAGTTCCCCCGGGGTCGTGGAGACCCAGTACTTC. It specifies CASSSPGVVETQYF.

This clone was seen a few times. This chain connects TRBV6-5 to TRBJ2-4; tentative D call: TRBD1 (6 bases). Trimming pared 6 bases from V and 0 bases from J, leaving 9 bases between. CDR1 MNHEY and CDR2 SVGAGI come from the germline V gene. The CDR3 runs 14 residues. The CDR3 DNA sequence: TGTGCCAGCAGCAGGGGACCAGCCAAAAACATTCAGTACTTC. It yields the protein CASSRGPAKNIQYF.

Details on this clone: Its ends do not fully match the called genes, so a read error is possible. This chain links TRBV15 with TRBJ2-7; 9 bases are a match to TRBD2. The CDR3 has 15 residues. The germline V gene encodes CDR1 LNHNV and CDR2 YYDKDF (reference sequence). CDR3 sequence: CAASRGSSGAYEQYF. As DNA, the CDR3 is TGTGCCGCCAGCAGAGGGTCTAGCGGGGCCTACGAGCAGTACTTC.

The chain has TRBV5-6 and TRBJ2-1; TRBD1 might be the D (5 bases). The ends were cut back, 0 bases at V and 0 bases at J, with 10 bases in the middle. In germline, CDR1 is SGHDT, CDR2 YYEEEE. This CDR3 has 16 amino acids. The CDR3 sequence: CASSLGRQGSYNEQFF. The DNA of the CDR3 is TGTGCCAGCAGCTTGGGTAGGCAGGGCTCCTACAATGAGCAGTTCTTC.

The chain employs TRBV6-5 and TRBJ2-2; 9 nucleotides align to TRBD1. This CDR3 comprises 16 residues. CDR1 and CDR2 (germline): MNHEY, SVGAGI. V lost 2 bases and J lost 6; bases outside the gene matches: 7. The CDR3 reads CASSYRGTGLSGELFF. CDR3 DNA: TGTGCCAGCAGTTACCGCGGGACAGGGTTATCCGGGGAGCTGTTTTTT.

The chain uses TRBV7-2 and TRBJ1-1, with a possible D match to TRBD1 (6 bases). This CDR3 comprises 12 residues. V was shortened by 5 bases and J by 8 bases, with 12 bases between the two germline ends. CDR1 and CDR2 from the germline V gene are SGHTA and FQGNSA. The CDR3 here is CASSPQGSEAFF. Here the CDR3 DNA reads TGTGCCAGCAGCCCACAGGGATCGGAAGCTTTCTTT.

This chain connects TRBV4-3 to TRBJ2-7; TRBD2 matches at 7 bases. The germline V gene encodes CDR1 LGHNA and CDR2 YSLEER. With 0 bases clipped from V and 4 bases from J, the junction kept 12 bases outside the gene matches. The CDR3 loop spans 17 amino acids. CDR3 in amino acids: CASSQDGSGRAGYEQYF. The CDR3 region has the DNA TGCGCCAGCAGCCAAGATGGTTCTGGGAGGGCGGGTTACGAGCAGTACTTC.

This chain connects TRBV6-1 to TRBJ1-1; possible D gene TRBD1, 5 bases. The germline CDR1 and CDR2 sequences are MNHNS and SASEGT. The ends were cut back, 4 bases at V and 7 bases at J, with 16 bases in the middle. This CDR3 is 14 amino acids long. The CDR3 protein is CASSGKGQGLEAFF. The CDR3 region has the DNA TGTGCCAGCAGTGGGAAGGGGCAGGGCCTTGAAGCTTTCTTT.

The rearrangement joins TRBV19 to TRBJ2-7; tentatively, D is TRBD1 (5 bases). The length of the CDR3 is 14 residues. V lost 0 bases, J lost 1 base, and 7 bases lay in between. Germline values: CDR1 LNHDA, CDR2 SQIVND (reference sequence). CDR3 residues: CASSIEDKSYEQYF. CDR3 DNA sequence: TGTGCCAGTAGTATAGAGGACAAGTCCTACGAGCAGTACTTC.